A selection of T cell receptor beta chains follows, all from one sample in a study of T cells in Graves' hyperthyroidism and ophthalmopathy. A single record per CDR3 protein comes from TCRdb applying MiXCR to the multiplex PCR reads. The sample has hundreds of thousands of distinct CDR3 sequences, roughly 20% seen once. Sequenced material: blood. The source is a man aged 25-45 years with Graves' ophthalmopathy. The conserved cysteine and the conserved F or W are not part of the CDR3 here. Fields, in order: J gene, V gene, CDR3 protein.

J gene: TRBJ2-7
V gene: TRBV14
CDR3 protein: ASSQFPGNEQY

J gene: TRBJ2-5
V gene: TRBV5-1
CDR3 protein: ASSAEVAGQQETQY

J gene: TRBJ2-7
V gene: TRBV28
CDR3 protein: ASRPTRDTEAFYEQY

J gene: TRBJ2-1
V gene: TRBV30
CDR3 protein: AWTVVAGGDEQF

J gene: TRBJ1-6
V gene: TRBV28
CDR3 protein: ASSNRGPYNSLLH

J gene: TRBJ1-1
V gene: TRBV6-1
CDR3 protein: ASTQTERTEAF

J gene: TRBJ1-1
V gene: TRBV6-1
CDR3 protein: ASSHTGTAEAF

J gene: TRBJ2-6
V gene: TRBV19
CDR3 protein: ASRTGHNSGANVLT

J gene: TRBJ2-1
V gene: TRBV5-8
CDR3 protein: ASTQLAGVPNEQF

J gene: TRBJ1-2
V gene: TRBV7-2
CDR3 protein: ASSLYSGNYGYT

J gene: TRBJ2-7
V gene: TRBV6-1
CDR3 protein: ASRGDRMNYKQY

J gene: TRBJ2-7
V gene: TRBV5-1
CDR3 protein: ASSQAGLATYEQY

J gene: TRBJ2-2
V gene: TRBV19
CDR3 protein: ASSIRLGWDTGELF

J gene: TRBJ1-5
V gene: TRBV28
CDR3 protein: ASSLGGQGARQPQH

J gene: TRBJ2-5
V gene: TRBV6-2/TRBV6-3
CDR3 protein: ASGGLAGSIQETQY

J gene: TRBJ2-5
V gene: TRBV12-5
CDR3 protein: ASGSGEGRETQY

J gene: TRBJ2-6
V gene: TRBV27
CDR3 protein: ASSFAGANVLT

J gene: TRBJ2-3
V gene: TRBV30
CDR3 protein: ASGQGATDTQY

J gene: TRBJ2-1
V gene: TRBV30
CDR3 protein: ASLGQGSVDNQF

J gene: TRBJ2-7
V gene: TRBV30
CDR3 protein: AWSVLHEQY

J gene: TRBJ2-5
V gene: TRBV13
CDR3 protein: ASSLGTGEEIQY

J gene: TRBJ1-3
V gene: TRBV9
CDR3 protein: ASSEDRGNTIY

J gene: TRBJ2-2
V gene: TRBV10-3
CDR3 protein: AISGGFTGELF

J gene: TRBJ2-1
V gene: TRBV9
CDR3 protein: ASSVVASGPYNEQF

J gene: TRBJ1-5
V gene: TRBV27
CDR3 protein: ASSLSWPEPQH

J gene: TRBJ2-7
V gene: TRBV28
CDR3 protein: ASSLSALLSGEQY

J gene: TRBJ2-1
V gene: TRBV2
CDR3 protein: ANYGQGGEQF

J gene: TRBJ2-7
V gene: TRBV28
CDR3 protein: ASSFAGTAYEQY

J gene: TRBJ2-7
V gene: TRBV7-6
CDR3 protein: ASSGEGYEQY

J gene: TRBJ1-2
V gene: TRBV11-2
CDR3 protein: ASSAWTGPNYGYT

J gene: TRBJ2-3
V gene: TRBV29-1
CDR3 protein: SVTGKNTDTQY

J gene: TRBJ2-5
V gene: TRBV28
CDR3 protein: ASSWDTARKTQY

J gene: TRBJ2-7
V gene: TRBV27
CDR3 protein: ASRSGISTYEQY

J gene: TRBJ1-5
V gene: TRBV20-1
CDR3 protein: SARVSSNQPQH

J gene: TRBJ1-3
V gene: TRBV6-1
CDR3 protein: ASSAPWLPGNTIY

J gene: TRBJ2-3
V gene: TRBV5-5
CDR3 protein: ASSTPGPGDTQY

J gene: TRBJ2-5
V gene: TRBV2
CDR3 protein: ASLLVRETQY

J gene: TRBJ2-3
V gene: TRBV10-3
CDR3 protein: AISESILAGGNTETQY

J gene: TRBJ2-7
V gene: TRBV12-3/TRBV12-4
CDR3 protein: ASRKGLANTYEQY

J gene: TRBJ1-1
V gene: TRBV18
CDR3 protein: ASSRGFTGLNTEAF

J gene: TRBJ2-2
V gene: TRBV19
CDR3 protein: ASSIKRQGSSGSKVGELF

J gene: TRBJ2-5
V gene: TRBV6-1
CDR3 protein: ASSELDEQETQY

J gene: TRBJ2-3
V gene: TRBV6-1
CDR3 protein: ASFRGGTSGRDTQY

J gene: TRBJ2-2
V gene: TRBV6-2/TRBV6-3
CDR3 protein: ASTDSGELF

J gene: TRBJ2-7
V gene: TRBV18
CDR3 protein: ASSPAPQGYEQY

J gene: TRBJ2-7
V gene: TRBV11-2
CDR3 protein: ASSYYGGLADLEQY

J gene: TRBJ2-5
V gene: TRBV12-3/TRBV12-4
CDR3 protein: ASSLGTGVVRETQY

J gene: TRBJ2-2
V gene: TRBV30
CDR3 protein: AWSVKRLTGELF

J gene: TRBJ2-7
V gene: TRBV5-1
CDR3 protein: ASSGSGLAYEQY

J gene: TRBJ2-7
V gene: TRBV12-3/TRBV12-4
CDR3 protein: ASSLAVDYEQY

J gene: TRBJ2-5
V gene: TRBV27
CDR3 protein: ASSSLAGGPKGPETQY